There are a few counts of the clone carrying this T cell receptor (beta chain). Exclusion criteria comprised other autoimmune diseases, uncontrolled infections, pregnancy or lactation in patients. As diagnostic evidence, clinical symptoms, serum thyroxine, TRAb, thyroid ultrasound and orbital computed tomography were relied upon. Germline values: CDR1 DFQATT, CDR2 SNEGSKA (reference sequence). The V and J ends lost 1 base and 8 bases respectively, with 12 bases between them. CDR3 length equals 13 residues. This sample is part of a study of Graves' ophthalmopathy and Graves' hyperthyroidism. For repertoire sequencing, the TCR beta CDR3 regions were amplified from RNA transcripts. The first-round RT-PCR employed HTBI primers together with the Qiagen OneStep RT-PCR kit. A multiplex PCR was then performed as the second round. MiXCR, run by TCRdb on the multiplex PCR reads, gives a single entry per CDR3 protein. This table holds approximately 700,000 distinct CDR3 sequences, roughly two fifths found once.

The rearrangement links TRBV20-1 to TRBJ1-5, with no clear D. This TCR was sampled from an adult man with Graves' ophthalmopathy. Material for sequencing was peripheral blood. The CDR3 DNA reads as TGCAGTGCTAGAGCGGCAGGAGAGGAGCCCCAGCATTTT. It translates to CSARAAGEEPQHF.